Included here is one TCR beta chain sequence, with context. The antigen is not known. The CDR3 is 14 amino acids. From germline, CDR1 is SGHRS and CDR2 YFSETQ. V was shortened by 4 bases and J by 2 bases, with 12 bases between the two germline ends. The source of the sample is a study of shared clonotypes between healthy human individuals. Study at large: The donors, two women and a few men, were aged 18 to 49.

Findings and caveats of the study: Sequencing depth was expected to influence donor clonotype sharing.

The table came from immunoSEQ multiplex PCR; TCRdb's copy has only in-frame clones and leaves some out. The sample carries 1,400,000 or so clones, approximately 98.5% recorded once. The chain employs TRBV5-1 and TRBJ1-1; no definite D call. The sample comprised naive CD4+ T cells sorted from blood. Subset meaning: CD45RA+ positively selected. The receptor was derived from a man younger than 45 in good health. CDR3 bases: TGCGCCAGCAGCCCGGTCGTTGGTAACACTGAAGCTTTCTTT. It specifies CASSPVVGNTEAFF.